These 16 T cell receptor beta chains originate from one sample sequenced in a study of cytomegalovirus exposure and HLA in healthy donors (dated 2017 in TCRdb). Library preparation employed the immunoSEQ multiplex PCR assay. For the multiplex PCR, a mixture combining 60 forward primers for TCR Vbeta segments and 13 reverse primers for TCR Jbeta segments was used. As stored in TCRdb, this immuneACCESS dataset retains in-frame rearrangements with V and J assigned. A fraction of the clones does not appear; measured against another copy, unresolved V genes explain less than half of the discrepancy, and the remainder lacks a known reason. The table for this sample lists under 200,000 clones; more than 65% of them were counted only once. The ten most abundant clones make up around 3% of the sample. Source material: PBMCs. These receptors came from a woman between 35 and 50 years old in good health and CMV-seropositive.

V and J are TRBV5-1 and TRBJ1-1, with D tentatively TRBD1 (5 bases). Germline assignment: CDR1 SGHRS and CDR2 YFSETQ. The V and J ends lost 5 bases and 9 bases respectively, with 17 bases between them. This CDR3 spans 13 amino acids. This CDR3 is CASRPAVTEKAFF. The CDR3 DNA follows: TGCGCCAGCAGACCTGCCGTGACAGAGAAAGCTTTCTTT.

The rearrangement links TRBV6-5 to TRBJ2-7; 13 bases line up with TRBD2. This CDR3 has 16 amino acids. Germline V gene lookup returns CDR1 MNHEY and CDR2 SVGAGI. V lost 2 bases and J lost 4; bases outside the gene matches: 5. This CDR3 is CASSYLWTSGGYEQYF. Written as DNA, the CDR3 is TGTGCCAGCAGTTACCTTTGGACTAGCGGGGGATACGAGCAGTACTTC.

This clone came up a few times. The V gene is TRBV7-2, the J gene TRBJ2-1; TRBD2 matches at 9 bases. The CDR3 is 16 residues long. V dropped 5 bases and J dropped 8; count of bases not matched to a gene: 13. Germline CDR1 is SGHTA and CDR2 is FQGNSA. The CDR3 DNA follows: TGTGCCAGCAGCCTTAGAGGGGCGGGGGGGCTATATGAGCAGTTCTTC. Protein sequence: CASSLRGAGGLYEQFF.

Only a few counts were recorded for this clone. The chain couples TRBV28 to TRBJ2-3, with 8 bases matching TRBD2. This CDR3 is 14 amino acids long. Germline CDR1 MDHEN, CDR2 SYDVKM. Trimming removed 5 bases from V and 4 bases from J; junction bases left unmatched: 5. CDR3 sequence reads: CASSDGTRPDTQYF. DNA for the CDR3: TGTGCCAGCAGTGATGGGACTAGACCAGATACGCAGTATTTT. The full variable domain, rest sourced from reference TRBV28 and TRBJ2-3, is DVKVTQSSRYLVKRTGEKVFLECVQDMDHENMFWYRQDPGLGLRLIYFSYDVKMKEKGDIPEGYSVSREKKERFSLILESASTNQTSMYLCASSDGTRPDTQYFGPGTRLTVL.

The chain carries TRBV19 and TRBJ1-5, with TRBD1 matching 7 bases. The CDR3 covers 14 residues. V dropped 9 bases and J dropped 7; count of bases not matched to a gene: 12. The V gene's germline CDR1 is LNHDA and CDR2 SQIVND (reference sequence). For the CDR3, the DNA is TGTGCCAGGACAGGGCCCCGTCTCGGGCAGCCCCAGCATTTT. This translates into CARTGPRLGQPQHF.

The chain couples TRBV6-1 to TRBJ2-7, with 10 bases fitting TRBD1. Germline assignment: CDR1 MNHNS and CDR2 SASEGT. Trimming cost V 5 bases and J 7 bases; bases outside gene matches: 8. CDR3 size: 14 residues. CDR3 region: CASSNRDRGGEQYF. The CDR3 region has the DNA TGTGCCAGCAGTAACCGGGACAGGGGAGGGGAGCAGTACTTC.

The rearrangement uses TRBV27 and TRBJ1-2, with D tentatively TRBD1 (5 bases). Germline V gene data show CDR1 as MNHEY and CDR2 as SMNVEV (reference sequence). Trimming shortened V by 5 bases and J by 1 base, and 20 bases separated the two germline ends. The CDR3 runs to 17 residues. The CDR3: CASSLGALLGDNYGYTF. The CDR3 bases are TGTGCCAGCAGTCTTGGGGCCCTATTAGGAGATAACTATGGCTACACCTTC.

The V call is TRBV2, the J call TRBJ2-3, with 10 bases aligning to TRBD1. Germline CDR1 SNHLY, CDR2 FYNNEI. The CDR3 spans 14 residues. V lost 4 bases to trimming and J lost 5 bases; unmatched junction nucleotides: 3. DNA of the CDR3: TGTGCCAGCAGTGCCGACAGGGGGCAAGATACGCAGTATTTT. Protein product: CASSADRGQDTQYF.

This clone was observed a few times. The gene calls are TRBV19 and TRBJ1-2; TRBD1 is a possible D gene (6 bases). The length of the CDR3 is 18 residues. The germline V and J ends were trimmed by 0 bases and 6 bases, with 23 bases remaining between them. The germline V gene encodes CDR1 LNHDA and CDR2 SQIVND (reference sequence). CDR3 bases: TGTGCCAGTAGTATAGAGGGACATAGGGGATCCAGAGAAGATGGCTACACCTTC. This codes for CASSIEGHRGSREDGYTF.

The chain couples TRBV6-5 to TRBJ1-2, with D tentatively TRBD1 (5 bases). The CDR3 contains 14 residues. Per germline, CDR1 MNHEY and CDR2 SVGAGI. Trimming took 2 bases from V and 2 from J, leaving 9 bases between them. CDR3 region: CASSYDSKNYGYTF. The CDR3, as DNA: TGTGCCAGCAGTTACGACAGTAAAAACTATGGCTACACCTTC.

This chain links TRBV12-5 with TRBJ2-1; 12 bases align to TRBD2. This CDR3 has 16 amino acids. Trimming at V came to 2 bases and at J to 8 bases, leaving 7 bases not matched to a gene. Germline V gene lookup returns CDR1 LGHNT and CDR2 FRNRAP. CDR3 coding DNA: TGTGCTAGTGGTTTGACACTAGCGGGAGGTTTGGATGAGCAGTTCTTC. Its protein product is CASGLTLAGGLDEQFF.

This clone has more than one count but fewer than ten. The CDR3 loop is CASSYRVTDEQYF. For the CDR3, the DNA is TGTGCCAGCAGCTACAGGGTTACCGACGAGCAGTACTTC. V gene TRBV7-3 combines with J gene TRBJ2-7; D might be TRBD1 (6 bases). The CDR3 contains 13 residues. Trimming pared 4 bases from V and 5 bases from J, leaving 12 bases between. CDR1 SGHTA and CDR2 FQGTGA come from the germline V gene.

The CDR3 region is CASSYGSRGRETQYF. CDR3 in DNA: TGTGCCAGCAGTTACGGATCCAGGGGGCGAGAGACCCAGTACTTC. This chain links TRBV6-5 with TRBJ2-5; 8 bases map to TRBD1. Germline CDR1 and CDR2: MNHEY and SVGAGI. After removal of 2 bases from V and 4 bases from J, the junction contained 6 bases not matched to a gene. The CDR3 runs to 15 residues.

This chain joins TRBV5-1 and TRBJ2-1; TRBD2 might be the D (5 bases). V gave up 0 bases and J gave up 3 bases, with 13 bases separating them. The CDR3 has 16 amino acids. Germline V gives CDR1 SGHRS, CDR2 YFSETQ. The CDR3 nucleotides read TGCGCCAGCAGCTTGGCCTTGGCGGGTAGCTACAATGAGCAGTTCTTC. Its protein is CASSLALAGSYNEQFF.

The chain combines TRBV2 with TRBJ1-1, with TRBD1 matching 7 bases. Germline values: CDR1 SNHLY, CDR2 FYNNEI. J lost 5 bases, V lost 2 bases, and 8 bases had no gene match. The CDR3 totals 15 residues. The CDR3 loop is CASSESRRGRTEAFF. The DNA for the CDR3 is TGTGCCAGCAGTGAATCCCGCAGGGGGAGGACTGAAGCTTTCTTT.

This clone was counted between two and nine times. CDR3 sequence reads: CASSLDGGEAYGYTF. The DNA of the CDR3 is TGTGCCAGCAGCTTAGATGGCGGGGAGGCCTATGGCTACACCTTC. The gene calls are TRBV7-9 and TRBJ1-2, with D unresolved. V lost 1 base to trimming and J lost 4 bases, with 13 bases between them. The CDR3 contains 15 residues. In germline, CDR1 is SEHNR, CDR2 FQNEAQ (reference sequence).